Presented here are 8 T cell receptor beta chains from one specimen sequenced in a study of OX40 agonist ivuxolimab in advanced cancers. The method was immunoSEQ multiplex PCR; TCRdb's version includes in-frame clones alone and lacks a portion of them. The table has around 53,000 clones, around four fifths seen once. Sequenced here: CD4+ or CD8+ T cells sorted from blood, sampled in a trial of the OX40 agonist ivuxolimab. The receptors were gathered from an adult with an advanced solid tumor such as melanoma, head and neck, liver or kidney cancer.

The gene calls are TRBV29-1 and TRBJ1-5; no definite D call. Per germline, CDR1 SQVTM and CDR2 ANQGSEA. This CDR3 region has 13 residues. Trimming pared 8 bases from V and 7 bases from J, leaving 18 bases between. For the CDR3, the DNA is TGCAGCACGCGGGGTCAGGCGGGACAGCCCCAGCATTTT. As protein: CSTRGQAGQPQHF.

In DNA form, the CDR3 reads TGTGCCAGCAGCTCCGGGACCAATCAGCCCCAGCATTTT. This codes for CASSSGTNQPQHF. V is TRBV7-7 and J is TRBJ1-5, with D possibly matching TRBD1 (5 bases). Trimming shortened V by 4 bases and J by 3 bases, and 7 bases separated the two germline ends. Per the germline V gene, CDR1 is SSHAT and CDR2 is FNYEAQ (reference sequence). This CDR3 has 13 amino acids.

The chain is built from TRBV27 and TRBJ2-7, with D perhaps TRBD1 (6 bases). V shed 2 bases and J shed 4 bases, with 6 bases lying between them. Germline CDR1 reads MNHEY; CDR2 reads SMNVEV (reference sequence). The CDR3 runs 12 residues. The CDR3 DNA follows: TGTGCCAGCAGTTTAAGGGGGTACGAGCAGTACTTC. Residues: CASSLRGYEQYF.

The V call is TRBV5-1, the J call TRBJ1-1; TRBD1 is a possible D gene (5 bases). This CDR3 has 15 residues. Trimming took off 4 bases at V and 3 bases at J, with 16 bases between the two ends. Per the germline V gene, CDR1 is SGHRS and CDR2 is YFSETQ. CDR3 residues: CASSVRPAGDTEAFF. CDR3 in DNA: TGCGCCAGCAGCGTTAGACCCGCGGGGGACACTGAAGCTTTCTTT.

The chain joins TRBV11-3 to TRBJ2-2; TRBD2 aligns across 14 bases. Trimming took 4 bases from V and 4 from J; bases not matched to a gene: 5. The CDR3 sequence is 17 residues long. Germline CDR1 and CDR2: SGHNT and YENEEA. DNA of the CDR3: TGTGCCAGCAGCTCGGGACTAGCGGGGGCCCGCACCGGGGAGCTGTTTTTT. This gives the protein CASSSGLAGARTGELFF.

This sequence joins TRBV29-1 and TRBJ2-1; D unclear. The V gene lost 3 bases and the J gene lost 6 bases, with 9 bases spanning the gap. The CDR3 extends over 12 amino acids. Germline loops: CDR1 SQVTM, CDR2 ANQGSEA. CDR3 DNA: TGCAGCGTTGATGAGCAGGTCAATGAGCAGTTCTTC. Translating it yields CSVDEQVNEQFF.

The V gene is TRBV18, the J gene TRBJ1-1; no reliable D call. Trimming pared 2 bases from V and 1 base from J, leaving 11 bases between. CDR3 length equals 15 residues. Looked up from germline, CDR1 is KGHSH and CDR2 is LQKENI. Here the CDR3 DNA reads TGTGCCAGCTCACCATCCCGTGGAGGGAACACTGAAGCTTTCTTT. Its protein product is CASSPSRGGNTEAFF.

This chain uses TRBV16 with TRBJ1-1; TRBD1 agrees at 11 bases. Trimming at V came to 2 bases and at J to 3 bases, leaving 14 bases not matched to a gene. CDR1 and CDR2 (germline): KGHSY, FQNENV. This CDR3 comprises 19 residues. The CDR3 protein is CASSQQRRDRGLSDTEAFF. The CDR3 bases are TGTGCCAGCAGCCAACAGAGAAGGGACAGGGGGTTGTCGGACACTGAAGCTTTCTTT.